A selection of T cell receptor beta chains follows, all from one sample in a study of Graves' ophthalmopathy and Graves' hyperthyroidism. TCRdb re-called the multiplex PCR reads through MiXCR, storing one row per CDR3 protein. The sample records about 620,000 distinct CDR3 sequences, 22% being singletons. Source material: peripheral blood. The receptors were sampled from a woman between 18 and 29 years old with stable Graves' hyperthyroidism. Some clones in this sample may be carry-over from other donors' samples. Both conserved end residues are part of each CDR3. Fields, in order: clone size, J gene, D gene, V gene, CDR3 DNA, CDR3 protein. A D gene is named only where the DNA matches it firmly. Clone sizes are given selectively: once, few, many, or a class where the clone is expanded.

clone_size: many
j_call: TRBJ1-2
d_call: NA
v_call: TRBV6-1
cdr3_nt: TGTGCCAGCAGCAACCCCCGGTACTGGGAAGGTGGGGGCTACACCTTC
cdr3_aa: CASSNPRYWEGGGYTF

clone_size: many
j_call: TRBJ1-6
d_call: NA
v_call: TRBV7-3
cdr3_nt: TGTGCCAGCAGCTTAAACGCAGGCCCTAATTCACCCCTCCACTTT
cdr3_aa: CASSLNAGPNSPLHF

clone_size: many
j_call: TRBJ1-5
d_call: NA
v_call: TRBV7-2
cdr3_nt: TGTGCCAGCAGCTTGTGGGACAGCAATCAGCCCCAGCATTTT
cdr3_aa: CASSLWDSNQPQHF

clone_size: NA
j_call: TRBJ1-3
d_call: NA
v_call: TRBV18
cdr3_nt: TGTGCCAGCTCACCACCCATTTCCCGGTTCAGGGCTACTGGAAACACCATATATTTT
cdr3_aa: CASSPPISRFRATGNTIYF

clone_size: many
j_call: TRBJ2-2
d_call: TRBD2
v_call: TRBV11-1
cdr3_nt: TGTGCCAGCAGCCCCCGGTCTAGCGGAACGAACACCGGGGAGCTGTTTTTT
cdr3_aa: CASSPRSSGTNTGELFF

clone_size: NA
j_call: TRBJ2-7
d_call: NA
v_call: TRBV7-9
cdr3_nt: TGTGCCAGCAGTCCCATGGGGGGGGCTGGAGAGCAGTACTTC
cdr3_aa: CASSPMGGAGEQYF

clone_size: NA
j_call: TRBJ2-5
d_call: NA
v_call: TRBV5-1
cdr3_nt: TGCGCCAGCAGCTCCCTTCGGGGGGCAGGAAGGCAAGAGACCCAGTACTTC
cdr3_aa: CASSSLRGAGRQETQYF

clone_size: NA
j_call: TRBJ1-5
d_call: NA
v_call: TRBV12-3/TRBV12-4
cdr3_nt: TGTGCCAGCACCACCCGGACGGATCAGCCCCAGCATTTT
cdr3_aa: CASTTRTDQPQHF

clone_size: many
j_call: TRBJ2-7
d_call: TRBD2
v_call: TRBV28
cdr3_nt: TGTGCCAGCAGTTTTCCGCTTCGCGGGAGCTACGAGCAGTACTTC
cdr3_aa: CASSFPLRGSYEQYF

clone_size: many
j_call: TRBJ1-1
d_call: NA
v_call: TRBV29-1
cdr3_nt: TGCAGCGTTGGGGGCTTAACTGAAGCTTTCTTT
cdr3_aa: CSVGGLTEAFF

clone_size: many
j_call: TRBJ1-1
d_call: NA
v_call: TRBV12-5
cdr3_nt: TGTGCTAGTGGCCCGGGACGGACGAACACTGAAGCTTTCTTT
cdr3_aa: CASGPGRTNTEAFF

clone_size: many
j_call: TRBJ1-2
d_call: NA
v_call: TRBV5-5
cdr3_nt: TGTGCCAGCAGCCCTGCGCCTCGGGCGGTCTATGGCTACACCTTC
cdr3_aa: CASSPAPRAVYGYTF

clone_size: medium-sized
j_call: TRBJ2-2
d_call: NA
v_call: TRBV10-3
cdr3_nt: TGTGCCATCAGCGCTAGGGACGGCACCGGGGAGCTGTTTTTT
cdr3_aa: CAISARDGTGELFF

clone_size: many
j_call: TRBJ2-4
d_call: NA
v_call: TRBV15
cdr3_nt: TGTGCCACCAGCAGACCCTCGGGGGACAGCGGCACTCCACTAGCCAAAAACATTCAGTACTTC
cdr3_aa: CATSRPSGDSGTPLAKNIQYF

clone_size: few
j_call: TRBJ1-6
d_call: NA
v_call: TRBV6-1
cdr3_nt: TGTGCCAGCAGTGAAGTCAGAAATAATTCACCCCTCCACTTT
cdr3_aa: CASSEVRNNSPLHF

clone_size: many
j_call: TRBJ1-1
d_call: NA
v_call: TRBV5-1
cdr3_nt: TGCGCCAGCAGCACCGACAGCCCAGGGACTGAAGCTTTCTTT
cdr3_aa: CASSTDSPGTEAFF

clone_size: many
j_call: TRBJ1-2
d_call: NA
v_call: TRBV28
cdr3_nt: TGTGCCAGCAGTTGGCGTGCCGGTGATGGCTACACCTTC
cdr3_aa: CASSWRAGDGYTF

clone_size: few
j_call: TRBJ2-4
d_call: NA
v_call: TRBV11-2
cdr3_nt: TGTGCCAGCAGCTTAGGGGCACGGGAGTGGGAAAACATTCAGTACTTC
cdr3_aa: CASSLGAREWENIQYF

clone_size: NA
j_call: TRBJ2-7
d_call: TRBD1
v_call: TRBV12-3/TRBV12-4
cdr3_nt: TGTGCCAGCAGTCGGACAGGGGTAGACGAGCAGTACTTC
cdr3_aa: CASSRTGVDEQYF

clone_size: NA
j_call: TRBJ2-3
d_call: NA
v_call: TRBV29-1
cdr3_nt: TGCAGCGTTGCTAGAGGGGGCACAGATACGCAGTATTTT
cdr3_aa: CSVARGGTDTQYF

clone_size: NA
j_call: TRBJ2-7
d_call: TRBD2
v_call: TRBV4-2
cdr3_nt: TGTGCCAGCAGCCCCTTAGCGGGGGGGCCTGCCTACGAGCAGTACTTC
cdr3_aa: CASSPLAGGPAYEQYF

clone_size: many
j_call: TRBJ2-6
d_call: NA
v_call: TRBV28
cdr3_nt: TGTGCCAGCAGCCGTGAACAGATCTCTGGGGCCAACGTCCTGACTTTC
cdr3_aa: CASSREQISGANVLTF

clone_size: few
j_call: TRBJ2-7
d_call: TRBD1
v_call: TRBV29-1
cdr3_nt: TGCAGCGTGGCCAGGGACAGCTCCTACGAGCAGTACTTC
cdr3_aa: CSVARDSSYEQYF

clone_size: few
j_call: TRBJ2-5
d_call: NA
v_call: TRBV9
cdr3_nt: TGTGCCAGCAGCGTAGGGGGAGGTCCGGAGACCCAGTACTTC
cdr3_aa: CASSVGGGPETQYF

clone_size: many
j_call: TRBJ1-2
d_call: TRBD1
v_call: TRBV12-3/TRBV12-4
cdr3_nt: TGTGCCAGCAGGTCCGGGGGGGGACAGGGGTTCGTGAGCTATGGCTACACCTTC
cdr3_aa: CASRSGGGQGFVSYGYTF

clone_size: NA
j_call: TRBJ1-1
d_call: NA
v_call: TRBV30
cdr3_nt: TGTGCCTGGACATTCCGGACGGGGAACACTGAAGCTTTCTTT
cdr3_aa: CAWTFRTGNTEAFF

clone_size: many
j_call: TRBJ1-1
d_call: NA
v_call: TRBV6-5
cdr3_nt: TGTGCCAGCAGGGCGGGGGACACTGAAGCTTTCTTT
cdr3_aa: CASRAGDTEAFF

clone_size: many
j_call: TRBJ2-7
d_call: NA
v_call: TRBV28
cdr3_nt: TGTGCCAGCACCCTAAGGACGGGTACCTACGAGCAGTACTTC
cdr3_aa: CASTLRTGTYEQYF